This is a list of T cell receptor beta chains from one sample in a study of patients and donors after allogeneic stem cell transplantation. TCRdb reanalysed the RT-PCR reads using MiXCR and keeps one entry per CDR3 protein. This sample has roughly 200,000 distinct CDR3 sequences, with more than 35% found just once. Sequencing was performed on blood, either unsorted or a sorted T cell fraction (not recorded which). All receptors derive from a human donor who was either an allogeneic HSCT recipient or a stem cell or donor lymphocyte infusion donor (not recorded which). It is not recorded whose cells these are; they may come from a transplant donor. The CDR3 runs from the conserved cysteine through the conserved F or W. Each record gives: clone size, J gene, D gene, V gene, CDR3 DNA, CDR3 protein. The D gene is left open where the match is weak. Expanded clones get a size class; other rows say once, few or many, or leave the size out.

NA,TRBJ2-7,TRBD2,TRBV12-3/TRBV12-4,TGTGCCAGCAGCCCACCGACTAGCGGGACGAGCAACGAGCAGTACTTC,CASSPPTSGTSNEQYF
NA,TRBJ2-2,NA,TRBV27,TGTGCCAGCAGACCAGGAGTTGGGCCCGGGGAGCTGTTTTTT,CASRPGVGPGELFF
few,TRBJ1-1,NA,TRBV7-9,TGTGCCAGCAGCTTGACCGTCGCTGAAGCTTTCTTT,CASSLTVAEAFF
NA,TRBJ2-2,NA,TRBV29-1,TGCAGCGTAGTCCAGGGTACCGGGGAGCTGTTTTTT,CSVVQGTGELFF
NA,TRBJ1-2,TRBD1,TRBV7-2,TGTGCCAGCAGCTCTTGGGAGACAGGGGGCTATGGCTACACCTTC,CASSSWETGGYGYTF
NA,TRBJ1-1,NA,TRBV27,TGTGCCAGCAGTTTATTACGATCGAACACTGAAGCTTTCTTT,CASSLLRSNTEAFF
NA,TRBJ2-3,NA,TRBV27,TGTGCCAGCAGTGACAGTCGGCCCACGGATACGCAGTATTTT,CASSDSRPTDTQYF
NA,TRBJ1-1,TRBD1,TRBV28,TGTGCCAGTCCCCCCCCACAGGGGCTCGTCACTGAAGCTTTCTTT,CASPPPQGLVTEAFF
few,TRBJ2-2,TRBD2,TRBV4-1,TGCGCCAGCAGCCACCGGACTAGCGGTTCGACCGGGGAGCTGTTTTTT,CASSHRTSGSTGELFF
few,TRBJ1-4,NA,TRBV9,TGTGCCAGCAGCGTAGGATCAGCGCCAACTAATGAAAAACTGTTTTTT,CASSVGSAPTNEKLFF
NA,TRBJ2-7,NA,TRBV4-3,TGCGCCAGCAGCCAAGATATGGCCTCCTTCTACGAGCAGTACTTC,CASSQDMASFYEQYF
few,TRBJ1-1,TRBD1,TRBV5-1,TGCGCCAGCAGCTTGGTGGACAGGGGTGAAGCTTTCTTT,CASSLVDRGEAFF
few,TRBJ2-1,NA,TRBV5-5,TGTGCCAGCAGCATCTCGGACGTATACAATGAGCAGTTCTTC,CASSISDVYNEQFF
few,TRBJ1-2,NA,TRBV4-3,TGCGCCAGCAGCCCCTTGGCGGGGGCTGGCGGTGGCTACACCTTC,CASSPLAGAGGGYTF
NA,TRBJ1-5,NA,TRBV7-6,TGTGCCAGCAGCGAGGGGTACAATCAGCCCCAGCATTTT,CASSEGYNQPQHF
few,TRBJ1-2,NA,TRBV24-1,TGTGCCACCAGTGGGGACAACTATGGCTACACCTTC,CATSGDNYGYTF
NA,TRBJ1-1,NA,TRBV7-9,TGTGCCAGCAGCCCTACAGGGATCGCAGGAACTGAAGCTTTCTTT,CASSPTGIAGTEAFF
NA,TRBJ2-4,TRBD2,TRBV6-2/TRBV6-3,TGTGCCAGCACCGAGGGCCCTAGCGGGCCAACCGGTAGGGACAAAAACATTCAGTACTTC,CASTEGPSGPTGRDKNIQYF
NA,TRBJ1-2,TRBD1,TRBV4-2,TGTGCCAGCAGCCAAGAAAGCTCAGACAGGGGGCTAGGCTACACCTTC,CASSQESSDRGLGYTF
few,TRBJ1-4,NA,TRBV7-9,TGTGCCAGCAGCTTACCACAAGGAGGCTCTGCAACTAATGAAAAACTGTTTTTT,CASSLPQGGSATNEKLFF
NA,TRBJ1-6,NA,TRBV4-3,TGCGCCAGCAGCCAAGAACCCCTCGGTGGGTCACCCCTCCACTTT,CASSQEPLGGSPLHF
few,TRBJ1-6,NA,TRBV7-9,TGTGCCAGCAGCTTACAGGGACGGTATAATTCACCCCTCCACTTT,CASSLQGRYNSPLHF
NA,TRBJ1-4,NA,TRBV5-8,TGTGCCAGCAGCCGGTGGGCGGAGAAGGGAGCTAATGAAAAACTGTTTTTT,CASSRWAEKGANEKLFF
NA,TRBJ1-5,TRBD1,TRBV4-1,TGCGCCAGCAGCCAAGAAGGGACAGGGAATCAGCCCCAGCATTTT,CASSQEGTGNQPQHF
few,TRBJ2-7,NA,TRBV3-1,TGTGCCAGCAGCCATGAAAACCGGGCCCCCGAGCAGTACTTC,CASSHENRAPEQYF
NA,TRBJ2-7,NA,TRBV6-2/TRBV6-3,TGTGCCAGCACCCAGACAGCCTCCTACGAGCAGTACTTC,CASTQTASYEQYF
NA,TRBJ2-7,NA,TRBV28,TGTGCCAGCAGTTTGAAGCTGCGGACCGCCGGGTACTTC,CASSLKLRTAGYF
NA,TRBJ2-7,NA,TRBV27,TGTGCCAGCAGTTTAGGGGGCGACTACGAGCAGTACTTC,CASSLGGDYEQYF
few,TRBJ1-3,TRBD1,TRBV28,TGTGCCAGCAGCACCACAGGGGAGGGAAACACCATATATTTT,CASSTTGEGNTIYF
NA,TRBJ2-2,TRBD1,TRBV27,TGTGCCAGCAGTTTATCGGCAGGGGGGAACACCGGGGAGCTGTTTTTT,CASSLSAGGNTGELFF
NA,TRBJ1-4,TRBD1,TRBV7-2,TGTGCCAGCAGCCTAGTAGGGACAGGGGTTCAGAATGAAAAACTGTTTTTT,CASSLVGTGVQNEKLFF
NA,TRBJ2-3,NA,TRBV4-2,TGTGCCAGCAGCCAAGAACAGGGTCTAACAACGGCAGATACGCAGTATTTT,CASSQEQGLTTADTQYF
few,TRBJ1-1,NA,TRBV6-2/TRBV6-3,TGTGCCACCCGCGTTCACGCCTCCGAAGCTTTCTTT,CATRVHASEAFF
few,TRBJ2-5,TRBD2,TRBV2,TGTGCCAGCAGTGCTAGCGGGAGGCTGGAGGGAGAGACCCAGTACTTC,CASSASGRLEGETQYF
few,TRBJ2-7,NA,TRBV5-1,TGCGCCAGCAGCTTAGCAGCTAGCGAGCAGTACTTC,CASSLAASEQYF
many,TRBJ1-2,TRBD1,TRBV5-1,TGCGCCAGCAGGCGGGACAGGGGTGCTGGCTACACCTTC,CASRRDRGAGYTF
NA,TRBJ2-7,NA,TRBV2,TGTGCCAGCAGTGAAATGAAGCTCTCCTACGAGCAGTACTTC,CASSEMKLSYEQYF
many,TRBJ1-5,NA,TRBV29-1,TGCAGCGTCCGGGACAACTACAATCAGCCCCAGCATTTT,CSVRDNYNQPQHF
few,TRBJ1-1,NA,TRBV6-5,TGTGCCAGCAGTTACTCGAGTGCTCCGAACACTGAAGCTTTCTTT,CASSYSSAPNTEAFF
few,TRBJ1-6,NA,TRBV20-1,TGCAGTGCTCCCCCAACGGGACGGATTAATTCACCCCTCCACTTT,CSAPPTGRINSPLHF
once,TRBJ2-5,TRBD2,TRBV11-2,TGTGCCAGTGGGACTAGCGGGTTTAAAGAGACCCAGTACTTC,CASGTSGFKETQYF
few,TRBJ1-1,TRBD1,TRBV29-1,TGCAGCGCGTTAGGGGGACAGAGAGCTTTCTTT,CSALGGQRAFF
NA,TRBJ2-7,NA,TRBV6-6,TGTGCCAGCAGTTACGGGCTCAGGGCTTCCTACGAGCAGTACTTC,CASSYGLRASYEQYF
many,TRBJ1-1,NA,TRBV5-1,TGCGCCAGCAGCTTGGACCGGGCGAACACTGAAGCTTTCTTT,CASSLDRANTEAFF
few,TRBJ1-1,NA,TRBV4-3,TGCGCCAGCAGCCAAGAGGGACGGGCGAACACTGAAGCTTTCTTT,CASSQEGRANTEAFF
few,TRBJ2-1,TRBD2,TRBV5-1,TGCGCCAGCGGGAGCGGGGTCAATAACGAGCAGTTCTTC,CASGSGVNNEQFF
NA,TRBJ1-1,NA,TRBV5-1,TGCGCCAGCAGCTTGACAGGGCCTGGGACTGAAGCTTTCTTT,CASSLTGPGTEAFF
few,TRBJ1-2,NA,TRBV10-3,TGTGCCATCAGTGACGCAGGGGTCTCTAACTATGGCTACACCTTC,CAISDAGVSNYGYTF
NA,TRBJ1-5,NA,TRBV4-3,TGCGCCAGCAGCCAAGATTTAGGGGCGTACCAGCCCCAGCATTTT,CASSQDLGAYQPQHF
NA,TRBJ1-5,NA,TRBV30,TGTGCCTGGAGCGGACTTACTGGGGGCAATCAGCCCCAGCATTTT,CAWSGLTGGNQPQHF
NA,TRBJ2-1,TRBD1,TRBV27,TGTGCCAGCAGTTTAATTTCCGGGACAGGGGGTAATGAGCAGTTCTTC,CASSLISGTGGNEQFF
few,TRBJ1-5,NA,TRBV6-2/TRBV6-3,TGTGCCAGCAGTTACCCCGGACAGCCCACAAACAATCAGCCCCAGCATTTT,CASSYPGQPTNNQPQHF
once,TRBJ1-4,TRBD1,TRBV3-1,TGTGCCAGCAGCTTCGGGACAGGTTGGGAAAAACTGTTTTTT,CASSFGTGWEKLFF
NA,TRBJ1-1,NA,TRBV21-1,TGTGCCAGCAGCAAAGAAGACTGGACAGGGCTAGCACGACGGACTGAAGCTTTCTTT,CASSKEDWTGLARRTEAFF